A single sample gave rise to the 24 T cell receptor beta chains below, sequenced in a study of blood T cells in healthy people across ages. A second PCR, run for roughly 7 to 12 cycles, used a sample-barcoded 5' primer plus a J-beta primer mix. TCRdb ran MiXCR on the 5' RACE reads and lists one entry per CDR3 protein. The data hold about 900,000 distinct CDR3 sequences, with roughly 43% observed a single time. The specimen sequenced was blood. The origin of the receptors is a man aged 30-40 years in good health.

The CDR3: CASSYLAGGLSYEQYF. CDR3 nucleotide sequence: TGTGCCAGCAGTTACCTAGCGGGGGGCCTCTCCTACGAGCAGTACTTC. This chain connects TRBV6-5 to TRBJ2-7, with TRBD2 matching over 11 bases. J gave up 0 bases and V 2 bases, and 3 bases lay outside the gene matches. The CDR3 spans 16 residues. Germline V gene data show CDR1 as MNHEY and CDR2 as SVGAGI.

The chain joins TRBV27 to TRBJ2-7; D is perhaps TRBD1 or TRBD2 (5 bases each). The CDR3 has 14 amino acids. With 4 bases removed from V and 3 bases from J, the gap between germline ends came to 13 bases. CDR1 and CDR2 (germline): MNHEY, SMNVEV (reference sequence). CDR3 in amino acids: CASSWNRDVYEQYF. The CDR3, as DNA: TGTGCCAGCAGTTGGAACCGGGACGTCTACGAGCAGTACTTC.

The chain links TRBV6-1 to TRBJ2-3, with 7 bases aligning to TRBD1. The CDR3 has 14 residues. Per germline, CDR1 MNHNS and CDR2 SASEGT. V gave up 8 bases and J gave up 3 bases; unmatched junction bases: 8. The CDR3 DNA sequence: TGTGCCAGCGGGGGAGTGACAGGGACAGATACGCAGTATTTT. Its translation is CASGGVTGTDTQYF.

Turning to this clonotype: A read error may produce the germline difference seen at one junction end. The V and J genes are TRBV4-1 and TRBJ2-7; TRBD1 matches at 7 bases. From germline, CDR1 is MGHRA and CDR2 YSYEKL. This CDR3 is 17 amino acids long. CDR3 DNA sequence: TGCGCCAGCGGCCAAGAAAAACCGGACAGGTGCTCCTACGAGCAGTACTTC. This codes for CASGQEKPDRCSYEQYF.

The chain has TRBV28 and TRBJ2-1; 7 nucleotides agree with TRBD2. The CDR3 spans 15 residues. The junction had 14 bases not matched to a gene; V was cut back by 6 bases and J by 9 bases. Germline V gives CDR1 MDHEN, CDR2 SYDVKM. CDR3 sequence reads: CASRAGGSSGVEQFF. The CDR3 nucleotides are TGTGCCAGCAGGGCCGGCGGGAGCTCGGGGGTTGAGCAGTTCTTC.

V is TRBV6-4 and J is TRBJ2-1; D remains unclear. This CDR3 has 14 amino acids. V lost 2 bases, J lost 6 bases, and 11 bases lay in between. CDR1 MRHNA and CDR2 SNTAGT come from the germline V gene. As DNA, the CDR3 is TGTGCCAGCAGTGACCTCCCGTGGGGCAATGAGCAGTTCTTC. Its protein product is CASSDLPWGNEQFF.

This clonotype was recorded only once. One end of the junction varies from germline; a read error may be responsible. The rearrangement joins TRBV12-3 or TRBV12-4 to TRBJ2-1, with TRBD1 matching over 7 bases. This CDR3 comprises 13 residues. The CDR3 reads CAGSPGGGNEQFF. The CDR3 nucleotides are TGTGCCGGCAGCCCAGGGGGTGGGAATGAGCAGTTCTTC.

This chain joins TRBV10-3 and TRBJ1-1; D is perhaps TRBD1 (5 bases). The germline V gene encodes CDR1 ENHRY and CDR2 SYGVKD. The CDR3 extends over 13 amino acids. The V end was cut by 4 bases, the J end by 1 base, with 7 bases between. This CDR3 is CAISAGGNTEAFF. The CDR3 DNA is TGTGCCATCAGTGCGGGGGGGAACACTGAAGCTTTCTTT.

Only one count was recorded for this clonotype. The CDR3 is CASSQTQRGSIYTQYF. The DNA of the CDR3 is TGTGCCAGCAGCCAGACTCAGCGGGGTTCTATCTATACGCAGTATTTT. The rearrangement links TRBV11-2 to TRBJ2-3; 7 bases are a match to TRBD2. The CDR3 consists of 16 residues. Losses at the gene ends were 5 bases for V and 7 bases for J; bases not matched to a gene: 15. Germline V gene lookup returns CDR1 SGHAT and CDR2 FQNNGV. Full variable domain (remainder filled in from reference TRBV11-2 and TRBJ2-3): EAGVAQSPRYKIIEKRQSVAFWCNPISGHATLYWYQQILGQGPKLLIQFQNNGVVDDSQLPKDRFSAERLKGVDSTLKIQPAKLEDSAVYLCASSQTQRGSIYTQYFGPGTRLTVL.

The chain joins TRBV28 to TRBJ1-1; TRBD1 aligns across 10 bases. Germline V CDR1 and CDR2: MDHEN, SYDVKM. V trimming: 5 bases; J trimming: 1 base; junction bases outside the gene matches: 10. The length of the CDR3 is 17 residues. DNA of the CDR3: TGTGCCAGCAGTCCATCGGGACAGGGGAATGGGAACACTGAAGCTTTCTTT. The encoded protein is CASSPSGQGNGNTEAFF.

V gene TRBV3-1 combines with J gene TRBJ2-1; D gene ambiguous. The germline gives CDR1 LGHDT, CDR2 YNNKEL (reference sequence). This CDR3 has 15 amino acids. V was shortened by 3 bases and J by 1 base, with 10 bases between the two germline ends. CDR3 bases: TGTGCCAGCAGCCACCCGACACAGTCCTACAATGAGCAGTTCTTC. Translated: CASSHPTQSYNEQFF.

The rearrangement uses TRBV20-1 and TRBJ1-1, with no clear D. There are 12 residues in the CDR3. Germline V gives CDR1 DFQATT, CDR2 SNEGSKA (reference sequence). V was shortened by 4 bases and J by 4 bases, with 10 bases between the two germline ends. In nucleotides, the CDR3 is TGCAGTGCTAAGTATGGTGGCACTGAAGCTTTCTTT. It translates to CSAKYGGTEAFF.

The rearrangement joins TRBV29-1 to TRBJ2-7, with D maybe TRBD2 (5 bases). From germline, CDR1 is SQVTM and CDR2 ANQGSEA. There are 14 residues in the CDR3. Between the trimmed V and J ends, which lost 4 bases and 2 bases, there was a span of 15 bases. The CDR3 coding sequence is TGCAGCGTTGGGCGGGCTGGGGTTGCCTACGAGCAGTACTTC. Translation gives CSVGRAGVAYEQYF.

This clonotype has more than one count but fewer than ten. V gene TRBV6-6 combines with J gene TRBJ2-3; D call uncertain. Germline CDR1 is MNHNY and CDR2 is SVGAGI (reference sequence). V was cut by 5 bases and J by 6 bases, with 18 bases left in between. There are 15 residues in the CDR3. The CDR3 here is CASSTRVDGGDTQYF. CDR3 sequence (DNA): TGTGCCAGCAGTACCCGGGTCGACGGTGGGGATACGCAGTATTTT.

The rearrangement uses TRBV10-3 and TRBJ2-1, with D maybe TRBD1 (6 bases). The V gene's germline CDR1 is ENHRY and CDR2 SYGVKD. V was trimmed by 6 bases and J by 4 bases, leaving 22 bases between them. The CDR3 extends over 17 amino acids. The DNA of the CDR3 is TGTGCCATCAGGTCCTTTCCCTCCGCAGGGGTATACAATGAGCAGTTCTTC. Its protein is CAIRSFPSAGVYNEQFF.

The chain employs TRBV7-3 and TRBJ2-5; 8 bases align to TRBD1. The CDR3 covers 15 residues. Germline lookup yields CDR1 SGHTA and CDR2 FQGTGA. The junction had 16 bases not matched to a gene; V was cut back by 5 bases and J by 11 bases. CDR3 protein: CASSPPGTGSNEQYF. Here the CDR3 DNA reads TGTGCCAGCAGCCCTCCCGGGACAGGCTCCAATGAGCAGTACTTC.

This rearrangement joins TRBV6-2 or TRBV6-3 to TRBJ2-5, with TRBD2 identical over 15 bases. Near its end, the DNA agrees better with TRBJ2-7, so the J call may be wrong. Looked up from germline, CDR1 is MNHEY and CDR2 is SVGEGT. CDR3 size: 19 residues. CDR3 in amino acids: CASSYSRPGLAGGPYEQYF. The CDR3 region has the DNA TGTGCCAGCAGTTACTCGAGACCTGGACTAGCGGGGGGGCCTTACGAGCAGTACTTC.

V and J are TRBV14 and TRBJ1-6; D gene unclear. The CDR3 sequence is 15 residues long. Germline CDR1 and CDR2: SGHDN and FVKESK. With 4 bases removed from V and 6 bases from J, the gap between germline ends came to 13 bases. The DNA of the CDR3 is TGTGCCAGCAGCCCAACCCCTGTAGGTAATTCACCCCTCCACTTT. It translates to CASSPTPVGNSPLHF.

The genes are TRBV6-1 and TRBJ1-1, with D possibly TRBD1 on 6 matching bases. Germline-derived CDR1 and CDR2 are MNHNS and SASEGT. Trimming took off 7 bases at V and 6 bases at J, with 18 bases between the two ends. The CDR3 spans 14 residues. The CDR3 loop reads CASTSEGGGAEAFF. In DNA form, the CDR3 reads TGTGCCAGCACCAGTGAAGGGGGTGGCGCTGAAGCTTTCTTT.

CDR3 sequence reads: CASSAWSTGEQYF. In nucleotides, the CDR3 is TGTGCCAGCAGCGCATGGTCGACAGGCGAGCAGTACTTC. The chain recombines TRBV7-8 with TRBJ2-7; possible D gene TRBD1, 6 bases. This CDR3 region has 13 residues. V lost 5 bases and J 6 bases, leaving 14 bases between the germline ends. Looked up from germline, CDR1 is SGHVS and CDR2 is FQNEAQ.

This clonotype was recorded a few times. A much larger clone differs from this one at a single base, so this may be a read error. This chain links TRBV6-6 with TRBJ2-1; TRBD1 matches 8 bases. The CDR3 length is 14 residues. Germline V gene sequence: CDR1 MNHNY, CDR2 SVGAGI (reference sequence). With 5 bases clipped from V and 7 bases from J, the junction kept 7 bases outside the gene matches. The CDR3 DNA reads as TGTGCCAGCAGTGCGGGACAGGAAGGGAATGAGCAGTTCTTC. Protein: CASSAGQEGNEQFF.

This clonotype was recorded many times. The chain links TRBV7-9 to TRBJ2-3; 7 nucleotides match TRBD2. The CDR3 is made up of 16 amino acids. Losses at the gene ends were 1 base for V and 0 bases for J; bases not matched to a gene: 4. Per the germline V gene, CDR1 is SEHNR and CDR2 is FQNEAQ (reference sequence). The CDR3 DNA reads as TGTGCCAGCAGCTTAGAACTAGCGAGGAGCACAGATACGCAGTATTTT. Translating gives CASSLELARSTDTQYF.

The chain recombines TRBV25-1 with TRBJ2-7, with D unclear. The CDR3 has 17 residues. V gave up 1 base and J gave up 4 bases, with 20 bases separating them. Germline V gene data show CDR1 as MGHDK and CDR2 as SYGVNS. The CDR3 region is CASSESPPQKGLYEQYF. The CDR3, as DNA: TGTGCCAGCAGTGAATCCCCACCACAGAAGGGCTTATACGAGCAGTACTTC.

This clonotype was detected ten times or more. The chain carries TRBV13 and TRBJ2-5; tentatively, D is TRBD2 (6 bases). Between the trimmed V and J ends, which lost 2 bases and 1 base, there was a span of 14 bases. Germline values: CDR1 PRHDT, CDR2 FYEKMQ (reference sequence). This CDR3 spans 16 amino acids. In DNA form, the CDR3 reads TGTGCCAGCAGCTTAAGGGGAGACGGGGGCCAAGAGACCCAGTACTTC. Translating gives CASSLRGDGGQETQYF.